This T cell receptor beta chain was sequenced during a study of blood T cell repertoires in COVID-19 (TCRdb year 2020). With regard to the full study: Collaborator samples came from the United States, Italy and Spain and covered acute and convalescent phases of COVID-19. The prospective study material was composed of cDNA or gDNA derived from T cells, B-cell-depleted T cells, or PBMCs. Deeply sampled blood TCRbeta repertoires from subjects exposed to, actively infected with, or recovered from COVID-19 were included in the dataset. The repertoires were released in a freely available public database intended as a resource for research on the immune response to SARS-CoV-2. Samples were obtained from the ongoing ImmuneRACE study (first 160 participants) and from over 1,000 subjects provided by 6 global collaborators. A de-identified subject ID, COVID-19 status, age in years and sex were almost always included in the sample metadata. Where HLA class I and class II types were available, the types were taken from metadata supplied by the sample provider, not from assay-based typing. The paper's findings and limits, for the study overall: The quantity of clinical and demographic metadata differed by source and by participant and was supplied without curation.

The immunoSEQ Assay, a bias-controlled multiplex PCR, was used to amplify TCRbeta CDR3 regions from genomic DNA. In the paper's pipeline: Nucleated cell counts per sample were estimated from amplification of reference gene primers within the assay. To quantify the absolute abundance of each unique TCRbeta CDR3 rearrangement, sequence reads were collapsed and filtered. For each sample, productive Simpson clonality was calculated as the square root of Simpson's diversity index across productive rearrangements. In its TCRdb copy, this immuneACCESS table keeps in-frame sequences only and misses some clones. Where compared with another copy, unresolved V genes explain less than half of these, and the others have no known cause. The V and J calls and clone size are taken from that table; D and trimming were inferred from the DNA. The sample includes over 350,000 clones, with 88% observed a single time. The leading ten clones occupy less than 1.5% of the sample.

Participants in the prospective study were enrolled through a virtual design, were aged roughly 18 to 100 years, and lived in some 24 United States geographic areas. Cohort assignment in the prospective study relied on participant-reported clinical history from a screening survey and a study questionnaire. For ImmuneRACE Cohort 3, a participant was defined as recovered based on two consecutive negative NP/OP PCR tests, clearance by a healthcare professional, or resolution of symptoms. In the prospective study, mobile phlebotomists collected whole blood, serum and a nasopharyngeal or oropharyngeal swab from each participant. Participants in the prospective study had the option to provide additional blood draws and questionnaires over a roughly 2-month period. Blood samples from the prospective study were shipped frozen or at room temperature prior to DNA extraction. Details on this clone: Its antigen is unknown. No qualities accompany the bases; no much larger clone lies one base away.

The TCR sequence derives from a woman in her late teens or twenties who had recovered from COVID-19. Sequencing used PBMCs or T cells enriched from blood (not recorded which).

The DNA sequence follows: TGCAGCTCTCGGGGACAGGGGCTCTATGGCTACACCTTC. Its protein is CSSRGQGLYGYTF. This receptor chain uses TRBV29-1 and TRBJ1-2; 10 bases in the junction line up with TRBD1. Ends trimmed: V by 8 bases, J by 4 bases; bases unmatched to a gene: 7. CDR1 SQVTM and CDR2 ANQGSEA are derived from the germline V gene. Taken from cysteine to phenylalanine, the CDR3 has 13 residues. This entry keeps only the CDR3 DNA: 39 bases, framed from base 1.